The following is a TCR beta chain sequence with its context. The data were taken from a study of blood T cell repertoires in COVID-19. Original handling: Estimates of nucleated cell counts were drawn from the amplification of reference gene primers. Generated by immunoSEQ multiplex PCR, the TCRdb table keeps only in-frame clones and is missing some. V, J and clone size derive from that table, while D and trimming were established from the DNA sequence. Found here are roughly 85,000 clones, 60% to 85% of them singletons; the top ten hold 9.9%. Trimming took 5 bases from V and 5 from J; bases not matched to a gene: 4. CDR3 length equals 13 residues. Germline-derived CDR1 and CDR2 are MNHEY and SVGEGT.

The gene calls are TRBV6-2 or TRBV6-3 and TRBJ2-7; TRBD1 agrees at 9 bases. This sequence originates from a human donor in a cohort sampled during active COVID-19. The sequencing sample was made of peripheral blood. Here the CDR3 DNA reads TGTGCCAGCAGTCTTACAGGGGGCGACGAGCAGTACTTC. It yields the protein CASSLTGGDEQYF.